This entry lists 31 T cell receptor beta chains sequenced from one sample in a study of OX40 agonist ivuxolimab in advanced cancers. The protocol was immunoSEQ multiplex PCR, while the TCRdb copy is restricted to in-frame clones and leaves out a portion. The data show tens of thousands of clones, 70% to 90% seen once. This material consisted of CD4+ or CD8+ T cells sorted from blood, taken in a trial of the OX40 agonist ivuxolimab. These receptors were collected from an adult with an advanced solid tumor such as melanoma, head and neck, liver or kidney cancer.

V gene TRBV11-2 combines with J gene TRBJ2-5; 9 bases map to TRBD2. CDR3 length equals 15 residues. The germline CDR1 and CDR2 sequences are SGHAT and FQNNGV. V lost 1 base and J lost 7; bases outside the gene matches: 7. The CDR3 DNA reads as TGTGCCAGCAGCTTAGCGGCTAGCGGGATAGTGACCCAGTACTTC. The encoded protein is CASSLAASGIVTQYF.

The chain has TRBV5-4 and TRBJ2-7, with 10 bases identical to TRBD1. Germline CDR1 is SGHNT and CDR2 is YYREEE (reference sequence). This CDR3 comprises 15 residues. V dropped 5 bases and J dropped 2; count of bases not matched to a gene: 7. The CDR3 nucleotides are TGTGCCAGCAGACCTGGGACAGGGGCCACCTACGAGCAGTACTTC. Translating gives CASRPGTGATYEQYF.

The rearrangement links TRBV5-5 to TRBJ2-1; D is unresolved. This CDR3 is built from 12 residues. V dropped 4 bases and J dropped 9 bases, with 11 bases sitting between them. From germline, CDR1 is SGHKS and CDR2 YYEKEE (reference sequence). In nucleotides, the CDR3 is TGTGCCAGCAGCGTACGGTGGGGTGAGCAGTTCTTC. This sequence encodes CASSVRWGEQFF.

The chain uses TRBV10-2 and TRBJ2-5; 8 bases are a match to TRBD2. With V trimmed by 3 bases and J by 2 bases, 5 bases remained unmatched. CDR3 length: 15 residues. From germline, CDR1 is WSHSY and CDR2 SAAADI. The DNA for the CDR3 is TGCGCCAGCAGTGATCTACTAGCGGTTCAAGAGACCCAGTACTTC. Encoded protein: CASSDLLAVQETQYF.

The chain recombines TRBV2 with TRBJ2-1; D is tentatively TRBD1 or TRBD2 (5 bases each). This CDR3 has 14 amino acids. V was cut by 8 bases and J by 4 bases, with 15 bases left in between. From germline, CDR1 is SNHLY and CDR2 FYNNEI. In DNA, the CDR3 is TGTGCCAGCCTGGGGGTTCCCTCATACAATGAGCAGTTCTTC. It translates to CASLGVPSYNEQFF.

The chain joins TRBV10-2 to TRBJ1-2; 9 positions match TRBD1. The trim removed 6 bases at V and 6 bases at J, leaving 8 bases unmatched. This CDR3 is 14 amino acids long. Germline V gene lookup returns CDR1 WSHSY and CDR2 SAAADI. CDR3 nucleotides: TGCGCCAGCAGGAATATGGGACAGGGCCATGGCTACACCTTC. This codes for CASRNMGQGHGYTF.

This rearrangement joins TRBV11-1 to TRBJ1-1; no definite D call. V gave up 1 base and J gave up 5 bases, with 11 bases separating them. CDR1 is SGHAT, CDR2 FQDESV, per germline (reference sequence). CDR3 length: 14 residues. CDR3 in DNA: TGTGCCAGCAGCTTAGGTGAGGGAGGGACTGAAGCTTTCTTT. Its protein product is CASSLGEGGTEAFF.

The chain employs TRBV2 and TRBJ1-3, with 7 positions matching TRBD1. Trimming removed 6 bases from V and 0 bases from J; junction bases left unmatched: 14. The CDR3 length is 18 residues. CDR1 SNHLY and CDR2 FYNNEI come from the germline V gene. The DNA of the CDR3 is TGTGCCAGCAGGTTGGAGATCCGGGACAGATTCTCTGGAAACACCATATATTTT. Residues: CASRLEIRDRFSGNTIYF.

V usage is TRBV5-1 and J usage is TRBJ2-3, with D unclear. From germline, CDR1 is SGHRS and CDR2 YFSETQ. The CDR3 totals 12 residues. V gave up 2 bases and J gave up 3 bases, with 4 bases separating them. CDR3 protein: CASSFGTDTQYF. DNA for the CDR3: TGCGCCAGCAGCTTTGGTACAGATACGCAGTATTTT.

The chain employs TRBV7-8 and TRBJ2-3, with 11 bases matching TRBD2. This CDR3 region has 17 residues. J gave up 0 bases and V 3 bases, and 5 bases lay outside the gene matches. Germline V gives CDR1 SGHVS, CDR2 FQNEAQ. CDR3 amino acids: CASSLRTSGYSTDTQYF. The CDR3 DNA reads TGTGCCAGCAGCTTGAGGACTAGCGGGTACAGCACAGATACGCAGTATTTT.

The chain joins TRBV7-9 to TRBJ2-2, with 8 positions matching TRBD2. The CDR3 covers 18 residues. The germline V gene encodes CDR1 SEHNR and CDR2 FQNEAQ (reference sequence). Trimming took 1 base from V and 1 from J; bases not matched to a gene: 8. This CDR3 reads CASSLVLAGSWNTGELFF. CDR3 bases: TGTGCCAGCAGCTTAGTATTAGCGGGATCTTGGAACACCGGGGAGCTGTTTTTT.

This chain uses TRBV7-6 with TRBJ2-3; no firm D call. The V end was cut by 0 bases, the J end by 6 bases, with 13 bases between. Per the germline V gene, CDR1 is SGHVS and CDR2 is FNYEAQ. The CDR3 loop spans 15 amino acids. The CDR3, as DNA: TGTGCCAGCAGCTTAGCGGGATTCGGTGCGGATACGCAGTATTTT. It encodes CASSLAGFGADTQYF.

V is TRBV6-4 and J is TRBJ1-5, with D unresolved. Germline assignment: CDR1 MRHNA and CDR2 SNTAGT. Trimming cost V 3 bases and J 0 bases, with 12 bases left between them. There are 16 residues in the CDR3. CDR3 nucleotide sequence: TGTGCCAGCAGTGAATGGGAAACAGATAGCAATCAGCCCCAGCATTTT. Amino acid sequence: CASSEWETDSNQPQHF.

This chain links TRBV6-6 with TRBJ2-7; 8 bases are a match to TRBD1. The CDR3 has 14 amino acids. Germline assignment: CDR1 MNHNY and CDR2 SVGAGI (reference sequence). J lost 5 bases, V lost 2 bases, and 5 bases had no gene match. This CDR3 is CASSYLDRVDEQYF. The CDR3, as DNA: TGTGCCAGCAGTTACCTGGACAGGGTCGACGAGCAGTACTTC.

V and J are TRBV2 and TRBJ2-6; D not certain. V gave up 5 bases and J gave up 0 bases, with 5 bases separating them. Germline V gene sequence: CDR1 SNHLY, CDR2 FYNNEI. The CDR3 sequence is 14 residues long. This CDR3 reads CASSQSSGANVLTF. CDR3 DNA sequence: TGTGCCAGCAGTCAAAGCTCTGGGGCCAACGTCCTGACTTTC.

The rearrangement links TRBV28 to TRBJ2-6; 11 nucleotides match TRBD2. Germline lookup yields CDR1 MDHEN and CDR2 SYDVKM. This CDR3 spans 20 amino acids. V lost 5 bases to trimming and J lost 3 bases; unmatched junction nucleotides: 15. The CDR3 reads CASSRPALAGVSYGANVLTF. The CDR3 nucleotides read TGTGCCAGCAGTCGCCCAGCACTAGCGGGAGTTTCGTATGGGGCCAACGTCCTGACTTTC.

This rearrangement joins TRBV5-4 to TRBJ2-1, with D perhaps TRBD2 (5 bases). The germline V gene encodes CDR1 SGHNT and CDR2 YYREEE (reference sequence). The CDR3 has 15 amino acids. With 2 bases removed from V and 6 bases from J, the gap between germline ends came to 15 bases. Here the CDR3 reads CASSLPRAEGNEQFF. In nucleotides, the CDR3 is TGTGCCAGCAGCTTACCCCGAGCGGAAGGCAATGAGCAGTTCTTC.

The chain combines TRBV6-1 with TRBJ1-2; tentative D call: TRBD1 (5 bases). V was pared by 0 bases and J by 5 bases, with 19 bases between. Germline-derived CDR1 and CDR2 are MNHNS and SASEGT. The CDR3 has 17 amino acids. CDR3 nucleotide sequence: TGTGCCAGCAGTGAAGCGCCTCTGCTGGACATATTATATGGCTACACCTTC. Amino acids: CASSEAPLLDILYGYTF.

The chain recombines TRBV7-8 with TRBJ2-3, with 7 positions matching TRBD2. Germline trimming cut 5 bases from V and 0 bases from J; bases unmatched to any gene: 8. CDR1 is SGHVS and CDR2 is FQNEAQ in the germline V gene. This CDR3 is 16 amino acids long. The CDR3 region has the DNA TGTGCCAGCAGCGGAGAGCGGGATTCGAGCACAGATACGCAGTATTTT. This gives the protein CASSGERDSSTDTQYF.

This chain connects TRBV29-1 to TRBJ2-3; D unresolved. CDR1 is SQVTM, CDR2 ANQGSEA, per germline. Trimming stripped 4 bases from V and 0 bases from J, with 11 bases between. The CDR3 has 14 amino acids. The CDR3 coding sequence is TGCAGCGTTGGCTCATCTGCTAGCACAGATACGCAGTATTTT. It translates to CSVGSSASTDTQYF.

The chain couples TRBV28 to TRBJ1-2, with 9 bases matching TRBD1. The germline gives CDR1 MDHEN, CDR2 SYDVKM. The CDR3 has 16 amino acids. V shed 4 bases and J 4 bases; nucleotides not matched to a gene: 10. This CDR3 reads CASSSTGQGHLYGYTF. The CDR3, as DNA: TGTGCCAGCAGTTCTACAGGACAGGGGCATCTCTATGGCTACACCTTC.

V and J are TRBV6-1 and TRBJ2-3; D is unresolved. CDR3 length equals 14 residues. V lost 5 bases and J 3 bases, leaving 12 bases between the germline ends. CDR1 and CDR2 from the germline V gene are MNHNS and SASEGT. CDR3 in amino acids: CASSFGLGTDTQYF. For the CDR3, the DNA is TGTGCCAGCAGTTTTGGGTTAGGGACAGATACGCAGTATTTT.

The chain is built from TRBV5-4 and TRBJ2-7; 11 bases agree with TRBD2. The trim removed 2 bases at V and 4 bases at J, leaving 17 bases unmatched. The CDR3 consists of 19 residues. Germline assignment: CDR1 SGHNT and CDR2 YYREEE (reference sequence). The CDR3: CASSFLAGGRGASGYEQYF. DNA for the CDR3: TGTGCCAGCAGCTTTCTAGCGGGAGGTAGGGGGGCCTCGGGATACGAGCAGTACTTC.

Concerning this clone itself: The same CDR3 is also encoded by other DNA sequences in this sample. The J gene is TRBJ1-1, the V gene TRBV5-4, with D perhaps matching TRBD1 (6 bases). CDR1 SGHNT and CDR2 YYREEE come from the germline V gene (reference sequence). With 0 bases removed from V and 1 base from J, the gap between germline ends came to 7 bases. The CDR3 contains 14 residues. CDR3 coding DNA: TGTGCCAGCAGCTTGGGGACAGCGAACACTGAAGCTTTCTTT. Protein sequence: CASSLGTANTEAFF.

Only a few counts were recorded for this clone. V is TRBV6-1 and J is TRBJ1-1, with 9 bases fitting TRBD1. There are 13 residues in the CDR3. From germline, CDR1 is MNHNS and CDR2 SASEGT. V lost 6 bases and J lost 5; bases outside the gene matches: 4. The DNA of the CDR3 is TGTGCCAGCAGGAGACAGGGGGAAACTGAAGCTTTCTTT. Amino acids: CASRRQGETEAFF.

The chain couples TRBV28 to TRBJ1-2; D unresolved. V lost 7 bases, J lost 5 bases, and 23 bases lay in between. Germline V gives CDR1 MDHEN, CDR2 SYDVKM. CDR3 length equals 16 residues. CDR3 in amino acids: CASNPAGPSSGYGYTF. In nucleotides, the CDR3 is TGTGCCAGCAATCCCGCCGGGCCCTCTTCAGGATATGGCTACACCTTC.

V usage is TRBV4-2 and J usage is TRBJ2-5; D may be TRBD1 (6 bases). Gene TRBJ2-7 matches the end of the DNA better, so the J call may be wrong. The CDR3 has 16 residues. Germline loops: CDR1 LGHNA, CDR2 YNFKEQ. The CDR3 reads CASSQDGARGYYEQYF. The CDR3 DNA reads TGTGCCAGCAGCCAAGATGGGGCCAGGGGTTATTACGAGCAGTACTTC.

The V and J genes are TRBV11-2 and TRBJ2-7, with 9 positions matching TRBD2. The germline gives CDR1 SGHAT, CDR2 FQNNGV. With V trimmed by 1 base and J by 4 bases, 2 bases remained unmatched. This CDR3 comprises 14 residues. This CDR3 is CASSLVSGRYEQYF. DNA for the CDR3: TGTGCCAGCAGCTTAGTGAGCGGGAGGTACGAGCAGTACTTC. Supplemented by reference TRBV11-2 and TRBJ2-7, the full variable domain reads EAGVAQSPRYKIIEKRQSVAFWCNPISGHATLYWYQQILGQGPKLLIQFQNNGVVDDSQLPKDRFSAERLKGVDSTLKIQPAKLEDSAVYLCASSLVSGRYEQYFGPGTRLTVT.

The chain is built from TRBV4-1 and TRBJ1-3; weak D call: TRBD1 (5 bases). This CDR3 comprises 16 residues. Germline lookup yields CDR1 MGHRA and CDR2 YSYEKL. Trimming left V 0 bases short and J 4 bases short, with 13 bases between. The CDR3 bases are TGCGCCAGCAGCCAAGATTCTGGGCAGGGCGGAAACACCATATATTTT. As protein: CASSQDSGQGGNTIYF.

The CDR3 DNA sequence: TGTGCCAGCAGCCTACAGGGGGCACGAACTAGCGGTATCAATGAGCAGTTCTTC. It encodes CASSLQGARTSGINEQFF. The rearrangement links TRBV6-4 to TRBJ2-1; weak D call: TRBD1 (9 bases). Trimming took 6 bases from V and 6 from J, leaving 27 bases between them. Per the germline V gene, CDR1 is MRHNA and CDR2 is SNTAGT. This CDR3 is 18 amino acids long.

This clone has only a few counts. CDR3 sequence: CASSLTGTEQFF. CDR3 nucleotides: TGTGCCAGCAGCTTAACAGGGACTGAGCAGTTCTTC. This chain links TRBV7-2 with TRBJ2-1, with D tentatively TRBD1 (6 bases). Trimming pared 2 bases from V and 9 bases from J, leaving 8 bases between. The length of the CDR3 is 12 residues. The V gene's germline CDR1 is SGHTA and CDR2 FQGNSA.